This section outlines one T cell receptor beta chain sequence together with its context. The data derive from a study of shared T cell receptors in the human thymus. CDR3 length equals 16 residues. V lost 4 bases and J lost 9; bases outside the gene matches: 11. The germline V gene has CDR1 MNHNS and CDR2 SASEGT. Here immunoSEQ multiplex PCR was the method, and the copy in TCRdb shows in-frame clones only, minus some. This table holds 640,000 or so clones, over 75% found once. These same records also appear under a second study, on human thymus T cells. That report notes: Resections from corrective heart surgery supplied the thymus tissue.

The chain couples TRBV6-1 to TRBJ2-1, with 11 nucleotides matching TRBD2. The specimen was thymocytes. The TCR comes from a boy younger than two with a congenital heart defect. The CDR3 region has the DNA TGTGCCAGCAGTGGACATAGCGGGAGGGCCCCTTGTGAGCAGTTCTTC. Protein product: CASSGHSGRAPCEQFF.